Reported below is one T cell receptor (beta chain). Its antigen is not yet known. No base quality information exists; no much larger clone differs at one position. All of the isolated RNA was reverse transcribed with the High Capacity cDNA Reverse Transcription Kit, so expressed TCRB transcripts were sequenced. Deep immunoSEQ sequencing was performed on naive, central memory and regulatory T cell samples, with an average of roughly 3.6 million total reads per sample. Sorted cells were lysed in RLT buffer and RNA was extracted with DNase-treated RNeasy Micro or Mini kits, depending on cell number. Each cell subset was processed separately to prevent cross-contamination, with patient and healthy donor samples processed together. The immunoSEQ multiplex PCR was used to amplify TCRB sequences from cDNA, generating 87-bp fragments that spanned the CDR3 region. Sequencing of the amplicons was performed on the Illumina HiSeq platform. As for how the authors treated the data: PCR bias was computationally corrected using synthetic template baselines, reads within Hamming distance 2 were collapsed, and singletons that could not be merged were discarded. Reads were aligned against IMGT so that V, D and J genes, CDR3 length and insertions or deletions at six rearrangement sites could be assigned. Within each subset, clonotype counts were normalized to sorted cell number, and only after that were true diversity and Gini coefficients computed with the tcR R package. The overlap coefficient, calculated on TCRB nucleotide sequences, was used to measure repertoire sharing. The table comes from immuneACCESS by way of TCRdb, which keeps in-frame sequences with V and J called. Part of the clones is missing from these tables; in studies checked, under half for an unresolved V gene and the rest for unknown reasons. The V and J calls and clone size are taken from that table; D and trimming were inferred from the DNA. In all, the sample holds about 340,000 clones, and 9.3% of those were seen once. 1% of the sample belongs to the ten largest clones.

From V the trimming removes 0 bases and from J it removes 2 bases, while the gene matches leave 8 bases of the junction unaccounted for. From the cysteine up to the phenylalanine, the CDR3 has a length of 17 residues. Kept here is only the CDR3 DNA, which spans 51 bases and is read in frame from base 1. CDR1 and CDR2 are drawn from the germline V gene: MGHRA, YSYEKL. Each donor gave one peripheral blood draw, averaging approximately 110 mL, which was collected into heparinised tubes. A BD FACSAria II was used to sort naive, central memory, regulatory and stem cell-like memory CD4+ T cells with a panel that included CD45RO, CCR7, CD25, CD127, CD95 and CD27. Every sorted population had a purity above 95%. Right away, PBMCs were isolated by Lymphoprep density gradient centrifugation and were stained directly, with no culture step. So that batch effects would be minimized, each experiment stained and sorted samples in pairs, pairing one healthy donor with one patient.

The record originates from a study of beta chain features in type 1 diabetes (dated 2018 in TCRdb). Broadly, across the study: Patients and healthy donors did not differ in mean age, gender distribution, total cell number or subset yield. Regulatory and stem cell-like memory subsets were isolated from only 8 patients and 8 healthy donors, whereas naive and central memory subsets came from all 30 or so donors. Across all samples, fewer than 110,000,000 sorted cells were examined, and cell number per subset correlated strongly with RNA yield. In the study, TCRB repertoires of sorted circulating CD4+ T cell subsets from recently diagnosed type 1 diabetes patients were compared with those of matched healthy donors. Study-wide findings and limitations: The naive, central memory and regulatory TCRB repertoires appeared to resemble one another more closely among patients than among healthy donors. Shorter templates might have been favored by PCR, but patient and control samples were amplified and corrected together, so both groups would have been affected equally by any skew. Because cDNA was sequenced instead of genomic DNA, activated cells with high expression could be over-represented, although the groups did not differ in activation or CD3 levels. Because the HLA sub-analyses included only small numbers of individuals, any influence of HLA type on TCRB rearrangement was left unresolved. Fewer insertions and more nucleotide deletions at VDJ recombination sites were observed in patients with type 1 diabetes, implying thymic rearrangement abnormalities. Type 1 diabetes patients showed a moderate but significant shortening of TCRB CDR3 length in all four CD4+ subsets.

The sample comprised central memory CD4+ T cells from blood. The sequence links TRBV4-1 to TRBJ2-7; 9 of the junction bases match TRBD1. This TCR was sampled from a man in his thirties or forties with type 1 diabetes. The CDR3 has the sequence CASSQDRGTGNTYEQYF. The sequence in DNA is TGCGCCAGCAGCCAAGATCGAGGGACAGGGAATACCTACGAGCAGTACTTC.